This TCR beta chain derives from a study of identifying expanded T cells in peripheral blood. Study-wide findings and caveats: Over two and four weeks, about 16 and 19 clones changed, versus approximately 1.2 between replicates. Clone count variance between approximately two-week samples rose with total template count.

Germline V gives CDR1 MNHEY, CDR2 SVGAGI. The germline V and J ends were trimmed by 6 bases and 7 bases, with 16 bases remaining between them. The CDR3 is made up of 14 amino acids. With regard to this clone: As yet, its antigen is unknown.

Produced via immunoSEQ multiplex PCR; TCRdb's table is partial and in-frame only. The repertoire holds approximately 100,000 clones, with 75% to 90% as singletons. J is TRBJ1-5 and V is TRBV6-5; D ambiguous. This TCR derives from a person between 18 and 75 years old in good health. Sequencing was carried out using blood. The CDR3 reads CASSPSGPAQPQHF. The DNA for the CDR3 is TGTGCCAGCAGCCCCAGTGGGCCGGCGCAGCCCCAGCATTTT.